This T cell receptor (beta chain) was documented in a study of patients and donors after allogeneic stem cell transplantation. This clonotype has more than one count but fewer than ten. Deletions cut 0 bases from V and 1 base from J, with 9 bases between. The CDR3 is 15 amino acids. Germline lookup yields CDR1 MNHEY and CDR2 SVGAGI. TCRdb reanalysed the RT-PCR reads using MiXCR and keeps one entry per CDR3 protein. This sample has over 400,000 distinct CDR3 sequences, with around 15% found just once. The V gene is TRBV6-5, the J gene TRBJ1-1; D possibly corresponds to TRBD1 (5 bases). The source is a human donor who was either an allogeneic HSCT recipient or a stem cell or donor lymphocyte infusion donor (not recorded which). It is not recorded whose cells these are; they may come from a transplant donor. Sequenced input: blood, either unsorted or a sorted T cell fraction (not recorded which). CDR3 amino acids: CASSYSGQKNTEAFF. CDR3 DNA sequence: TGTGCCAGCAGTTACTCGGGGCAGAAGAACACTGAAGCTTTCTTT.